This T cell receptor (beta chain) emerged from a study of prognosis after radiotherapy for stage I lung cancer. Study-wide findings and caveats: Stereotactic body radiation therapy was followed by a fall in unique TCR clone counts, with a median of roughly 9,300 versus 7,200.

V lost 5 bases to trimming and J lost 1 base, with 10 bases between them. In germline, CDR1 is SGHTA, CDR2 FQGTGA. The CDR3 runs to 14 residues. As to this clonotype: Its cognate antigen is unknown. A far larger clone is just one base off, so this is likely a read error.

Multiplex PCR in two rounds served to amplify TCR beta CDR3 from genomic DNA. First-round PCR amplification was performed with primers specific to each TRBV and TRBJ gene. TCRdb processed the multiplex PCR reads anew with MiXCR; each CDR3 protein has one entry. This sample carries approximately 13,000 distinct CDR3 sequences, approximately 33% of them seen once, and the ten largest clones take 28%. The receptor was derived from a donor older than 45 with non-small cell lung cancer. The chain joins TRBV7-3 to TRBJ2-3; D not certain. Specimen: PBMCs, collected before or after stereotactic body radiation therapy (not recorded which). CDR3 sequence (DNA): TGTGCCAGCAGCCGGACGGACCGCACAGATACGCAGTATTTT. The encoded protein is CASSRTDRTDTQYF.